These 22 T cell receptor beta chains came from one sample sequenced in a study of blood T cell repertoires in COVID-19 (dated by TCRdb to 2020 to 2022). The library was made by the immunoSEQ multiplex PCR assay. As stored in TCRdb, this immuneACCESS dataset retains in-frame rearrangements with V and J assigned. A fraction of the clones does not appear; measured against another copy, unresolved V genes explain less than half of the discrepancy, and the remainder lacks a known reason. Recorded for this sample are almost 350,000 clones; approximately 89% of them occurred a single time. The ten largest make up about 3.9% of the sample. Sequenced: peripheral blood. All receptors come from a woman aged 60 to 75 with COVID-19, enrolled during active disease.

This clone was observed a single time. V usage is TRBV5-6 and J usage is TRBJ1-1; possibly TRBD1 for D (5 bases). CDR1 and CDR2 (germline): SGHDT, YYEEEE. The ends were cut back, 1 base at V and 3 bases at J, with 22 bases in the middle. There are 18 residues in the CDR3. CDR3 in DNA: TGTGCCAGCAGCTTGTCAGGGTTGATTATCACACGGGACACTGAAGCTTTCTTT. Translation gives CASSLSGLIITRDTEAFF.

This clone was seen only a few times. The rearrangement uses TRBV5-6 and TRBJ1-6; D call uncertain. V lost 0 bases, J lost 12 bases, and 10 bases lay in between. Germline V gene lookup returns CDR1 SGHDT and CDR2 YYEEEE. This CDR3 comprises 13 residues. The CDR3 spells CASSLGSVEPLHF. The CDR3 nucleotides read TGTGCCAGCAGCTTGGGCAGCGTGGAACCCCTCCACTTT.

This chain links TRBV18 with TRBJ1-2; a weak D match, TRBD1 (6 bases). Trimming shortened V by 3 bases and J by 4 bases, and 12 bases separated the two germline ends. Germline CDR1 is KGHSH and CDR2 is LQKENI. The CDR3 loop spans 14 amino acids. The CDR3 DNA follows: TGTGCCAGCTCACCCGGGGAGGGGGGCTATGGCTACACCTTC. Its protein product is CASSPGEGGYGYTF.

This chain joins TRBV27 and TRBJ1-5, with D perhaps TRBD1 (5 bases). CDR1 is MNHEY, CDR2 SMNVEV, per germline (reference sequence). The CDR3 totals 15 residues. Trimming removed 7 bases from V and 4 bases from J, with 17 bases in between. CDR3 region: CASTPLGRENQPQHF. CDR3 coding DNA: TGTGCCAGCACCCCACTCGGCAGGGAAAATCAGCCCCAGCATTTT.

This clone was observed once. The gene calls are TRBV18 and TRBJ1-2, with a weak D call TRBD1 (6 bases). The V gene lost 3 bases and the J gene lost 8 bases, with 25 bases spanning the gap. The CDR3 is 17 amino acids. Germline-derived CDR1 and CDR2 are KGHSH and LQKENI. In nucleotides, the CDR3 is TGTGCCAGCTCACCCAACCAACCTGGGCAGGGGAACGGCGGCTACACCTTC. As protein: CASSPNQPGQGNGGYTF. The variable domain in full, with the rest retrieved from reference TRBV18 and TRBJ1-2, is NAGVMQNPRHLVRRRGQEARLRCSPMKGHSHVYWYRQLPEEGLKFMVYLQKENIIDESGMPKERFSAEFPKEGPSILRIQQVVRGDSAAYFCASSPNQPGQGNGGYTFGSGTRLTVV.

The genes are TRBV11-2 and TRBJ2-5; D is uncertain. The CDR3 sequence is 13 residues long. With 2 bases removed from V and 3 bases from J, the gap between germline ends came to 7 bases. CDR1 and CDR2 (germline): SGHAT, FQNNGV. For the CDR3, the DNA is TGTGCCAGCAGCTTACGGTCTGAAGAGACCCAGTACTTC. Translating it yields CASSLRSEETQYF.

The V and J genes are TRBV11-3 and TRBJ2-1; TRBD1 matches at 7 bases. V was clipped by 5 bases and J by 4 bases; unmatched bases: 5. Germline-derived CDR1 and CDR2 are SGHNT and YENEEA. This CDR3 is built from 14 residues. CDR3 amino acids: CASSPGQKYNEQFF. The CDR3, as DNA: TGTGCCAGCAGCCCGGGACAGAAATACAATGAGCAGTTCTTC. Combining the CDR3 with reference TRBV11-3 and TRBJ2-1 gives the whole variable domain EAGVVQSPRYKIIEKKQPVAFWCNPISGHNTLYWYLQNLGQGPELLIRYENEEAVDDSQLPKDRFSAERLKGVDSTLKIQPAELGDSAVYLCASSPGQKYNEQFFGPGTRLTVL.

J is TRBJ2-7 and V is TRBV12-3 or TRBV12-4; tentatively, D is TRBD2 (6 bases). This CDR3 region has 13 residues. With 5 bases removed from V and 3 bases from J, the gap between germline ends came to 11 bases. CDR3 residues: CASSLQGGYEQYF. The CDR3 DNA reads TGTGCCAGCAGTCTCCAGGGAGGCTACGAGCAGTACTTC.

The genes are TRBV30 and TRBJ1-5; tentatively, D is TRBD1 (5 bases). The CDR3 spans 15 residues. Per germline, CDR1 GTSNPN and CDR2 SVGIG (reference sequence). Trimming cost V 1 base and J 4 bases, with 14 bases left between them. The CDR3: CAWSDGGGWNQPQHF. For the CDR3, the DNA is TGTGCCTGGAGTGATGGGGGGGGTTGGAATCAGCCCCAGCATTTT.

The chain combines TRBV5-1 with TRBJ1-1; the D is unclear. The V and J ends lost 1 base and 2 bases respectively, with 12 bases between them. CDR3 length equals 15 residues. From germline, CDR1 is SGHRS and CDR2 YFSETQ. CDR3 region: CASSLYGGFNTEAFF. In nucleotides, the CDR3 is TGCGCCAGCAGCTTGTACGGCGGATTTAACACTGAAGCTTTCTTT.

The rearrangement links TRBV2 to TRBJ1-1; 9 nucleotides match TRBD1. CDR3 length: 16 residues. Germline trimming cut 8 bases from V and 11 bases from J; bases unmatched to any gene: 21. The germline gives CDR1 SNHLY, CDR2 FYNNEI. The CDR3 protein is CASHLIPGTGTGTAFF. CDR3 sequence (DNA): TGTGCCAGCCACCTGATCCCCGGGACAGGGACGGGGACGGCTTTCTTT.

This rearrangement joins TRBV21-1 to TRBJ1-5; the table's D gene call, TRBD1, was not cross checked with the DNA. TRBV21-1 is annotated as a pseudogene. The CDR3 runs 17 residues. This CDR3 reads CASSKGTGPAFNQPQHF. CDR3 DNA sequence: TGTGCCAGCAGCAAAGGGACAGGACCGGCGTTCAATCAGCCCCAGCATTTT.

The V gene is TRBV2, the J gene TRBJ1-5, with 9 bases fitting TRBD1. The V gene end was trimmed by 4 bases and the J gene end by 0 bases; junction bases not matched to a gene: 7. Germline V lookup: CDR1 SNHLY, CDR2 FYNNEI. The CDR3 has 17 amino acids. The CDR3 bases are TGTGCCAGCAGTGTTTGGGGACAGGGTAATAGCAATCAGCCCCAGCATTTT. This translates into CASSVWGQGNSNQPQHF.

The chain joins TRBV12-3 or TRBV12-4 to TRBJ1-5; D is possibly TRBD1 (5 bases). The germline V and J ends were trimmed by 5 bases and 5 bases, with 10 bases remaining between them. CDR3 size: 13 residues. The CDR3 sequence: CASSLAGYQPQHF. The CDR3 bases are TGTGCCAGCAGTCTGGCAGGGTATCAGCCCCAGCATTTT.

The chain joins TRBV6-5 to TRBJ1-5, with 8 bases fitting TRBD1. J was trimmed by 7 bases and V by 6 bases; bases with no gene match: 11. The CDR3 totals 15 residues. Germline V gene data show CDR1 as MNHEY and CDR2 as SVGAGI. DNA of the CDR3: TGTGCCAGCAGACCCGCAGGGGGCGCAAGACAGCCCCAGCATTTT. Its protein is CASRPAGGARQPQHF.

This clone was seen a few times. The gene calls are TRBV6-5 and TRBJ2-2, with 8 bases matching TRBD1. This CDR3 contains 16 residues. J was trimmed by 5 bases and V by 1 base; bases with no gene match: 6. The germline V gene encodes CDR1 MNHEY and CDR2 SVGAGI. The CDR3 spells CASSYYGQGETGELFF. In nucleotides, the CDR3 is TGTGCCAGCAGTTACTACGGACAGGGTGAGACCGGGGAGCTGTTTTTT.

The chain is built from TRBV18 and TRBJ2-2; 7 bases fit TRBD2. The CDR3 is 16 residues long. Germline loops: CDR1 KGHSH, CDR2 LQKENI. V lost 0 bases and J lost 4; bases outside the gene matches: 5. This CDR3 reads CASSPPGGPTTGELFF. DNA of the CDR3: TGTGCCAGCTCACCACCGGGAGGGCCTACCACCGGGGAGCTGTTTTTT.

This chain uses TRBV3-1 (or the pseudogene TRBV3-2) with TRBJ1-4; maybe TRBD1 (6 bases). Per the germline V gene, CDR1 is LGHDT and CDR2 is YNNKEL (reference sequence). The CDR3 runs to 14 residues. Trimming stripped 4 bases from V and 3 bases from J, with 9 bases between. The CDR3 is CASSPHRANEKLFF. The CDR3, as DNA: TGTGCCAGCAGCCCCCACAGGGCTAATGAAAAACTGTTTTTT.

The rearrangement uses TRBV18 and TRBJ2-5, with 14 bases fitting TRBD2. The CDR3 extends over 18 amino acids. Germline CDR1 KGHSH, CDR2 LQKENI. After removal of 0 bases from V and 1 base from J, the junction contained 4 bases not matched to a gene. CDR3 DNA sequence: TGTGCCAGCTCACCACCGGTTGGGACTAGCGGGGGCCAAGAGACCCAGTACTTC. It translates to CASSPPVGTSGGQETQYF.

This chain links TRBV9 with TRBJ1-1; D unclear. Germline V gene data show CDR1 as SGDLS and CDR2 as YYNGEE. The CDR3 length is 14 residues. V was trimmed by 3 bases and J by 4 bases, leaving 13 bases between them. CDR3 in DNA: TGTGCCAGCAGCGGCGGAGAGGGAGGCACTGAAGCTTTCTTT. Translation: CASSGGEGGTEAFF.

This chain connects TRBV5-1 to TRBJ2-5; D not resolved. Germline assignment: CDR1 SGHRS and CDR2 YFSETQ. With 4 bases removed from V and 4 bases from J, the gap between germline ends came to 20 bases. The CDR3 is 16 amino acids. The CDR3 nucleotides read TGCGCCAGCAGCGTCATAGCAGTTTATGGCGGAGAGACCCAGTACTTC. It is translated as CASSVIAVYGGETQYF.

The V and J genes are TRBV5-6 and TRBJ2-2, with TRBD1 identical over 8 bases. The CDR3 has 15 amino acids. Germline V lookup: CDR1 SGHDT, CDR2 YYEEEE. V shed 1 base and J 4 bases; nucleotides not matched to a gene: 3. CDR3 in amino acids: CASSLRQGITGELFF. For the CDR3, the DNA is TGTGCCAGCAGCTTGCGACAGGGGATCACCGGGGAGCTGTTTTTT.